This record looks at one T cell receptor beta chain sequence and its context. Its target is unknown. This sample is drawn from a study of regulatory T cells in long-lasting Graves disease. General study points: Persistent patients shared more public clonotypes (2,741) than new patients (about 1,000). Only peripheral blood was studied, not thyroid tissue.

As for time point: newly diagnosed GD, antithyroid drugs for less than 3 months. PBMC-derived RNA was used for the TCR library. Libraries of TCR beta came from iRepertoire HTBI primers plus Arm-PCR of CDR3 regions. TCRdb ran MiXCR on the multiplex PCR reads and lists one entry per CDR3 protein. The sample lists 350,000 to 500,000 distinct CDR3 sequences, about 16% occurring once. The same sample was also studied in work on T cells in Graves' hyperthyroidism and ophthalmopathy. From that second work: Across 18 months, stable Graves' hyperthyroidism was marked by no progression to ophthalmopathy.

Material: peripheral blood mononuclear cells (PBMCs), obtained at new diagnosis, from a patient treated with antithyroid drugs. The TCR sequence derives from a woman aged 18-30 years with Graves disease.

CDR3 bases: TGTGCCAGCAGCTTAGCCAGGGTTGCTGGAAACACCATATATTTT. The encoded protein is CASSLARVAGNTIYF. This rearrangement joins TRBV7-2 to TRBJ1-3; possible D gene TRBD1, 5 bases. The V end lost 0 bases, the J end lost 2 bases, and 8 bases lay between the germline ends. CDR1 and CDR2 (germline): SGHTA, FQGNSA. The CDR3 runs 15 residues.